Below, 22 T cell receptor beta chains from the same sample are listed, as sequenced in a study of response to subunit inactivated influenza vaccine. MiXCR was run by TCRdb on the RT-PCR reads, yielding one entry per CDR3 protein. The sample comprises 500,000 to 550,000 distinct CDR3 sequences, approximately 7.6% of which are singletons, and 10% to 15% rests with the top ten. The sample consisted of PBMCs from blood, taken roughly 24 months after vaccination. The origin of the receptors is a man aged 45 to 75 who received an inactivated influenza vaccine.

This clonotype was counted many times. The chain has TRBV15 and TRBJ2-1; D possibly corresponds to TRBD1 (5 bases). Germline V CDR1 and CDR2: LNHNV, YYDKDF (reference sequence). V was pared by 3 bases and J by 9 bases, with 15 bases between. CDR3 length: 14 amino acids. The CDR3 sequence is CATSSRVGASEQFF. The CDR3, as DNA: TGTGCCACCAGCAGCAGGGTTGGAGCGAGTGAGCAGTTCTTC. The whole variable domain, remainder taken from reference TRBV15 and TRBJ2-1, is DAMVIQNPRYQVTQFGKPVTLSCSQTLNHNVMYWYQQKSSQAPKLLFHYYDKDFNNEADTPDNFQSRRPNTSFCFLDIRSPGLGDTAMYLCATSSRVGASEQFFGPGTRLTVL.

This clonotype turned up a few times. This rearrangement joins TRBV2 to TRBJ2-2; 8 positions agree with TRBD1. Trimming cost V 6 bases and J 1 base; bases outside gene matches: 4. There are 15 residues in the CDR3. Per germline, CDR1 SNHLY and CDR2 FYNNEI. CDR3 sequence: CASRTQGGNTGELFF. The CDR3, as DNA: TGTGCCAGCAGGACACAGGGGGGGAACACCGGGGAGCTGTTTTTT. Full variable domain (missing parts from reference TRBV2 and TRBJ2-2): EPEVTQTPSHQVTQMGQEVILRCVPISNHLYFYWYRQILGQKVEFLVSFYNNEISEKSEIFDDQFSVERPDGSNFTLKIRSTKLEDSAMYFCASRTQGGNTGELFFGEGSRLTVL.

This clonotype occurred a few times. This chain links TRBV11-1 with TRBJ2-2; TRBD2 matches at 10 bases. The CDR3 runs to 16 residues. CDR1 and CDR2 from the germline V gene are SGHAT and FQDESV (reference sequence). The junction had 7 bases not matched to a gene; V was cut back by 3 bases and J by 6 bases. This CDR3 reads CASSLALAGVSGELFF. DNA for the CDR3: TGTGCCAGCAGCTTGGCCCTAGCGGGAGTCTCCGGGGAGCTGTTTTTT. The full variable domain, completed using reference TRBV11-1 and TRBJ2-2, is EAEVAQSPRYKITEKSQAVAFWCDPISGHATLYWYRQILGQGPELLVQFQDESVVDDSQLPKDRFSAERLKGVDSTLKIQPAELGDSAMYLCASSLALAGVSGELFFGEGSRLTVL.

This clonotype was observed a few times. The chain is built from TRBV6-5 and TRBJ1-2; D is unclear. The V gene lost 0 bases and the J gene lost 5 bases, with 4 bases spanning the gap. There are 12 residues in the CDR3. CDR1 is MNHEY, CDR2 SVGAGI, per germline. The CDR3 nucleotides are TGTGCCAGCAGTTACTCTGGGTATGGCTACACCTTC. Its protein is CASSYSGYGYTF.

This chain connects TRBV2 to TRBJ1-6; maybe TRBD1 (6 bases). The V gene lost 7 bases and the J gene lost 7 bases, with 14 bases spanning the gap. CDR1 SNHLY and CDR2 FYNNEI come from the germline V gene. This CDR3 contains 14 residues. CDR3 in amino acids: CASIPDSSNSPLHF. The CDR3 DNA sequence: TGTGCCAGCATCCCGGACAGCTCCAATTCACCCCTCCACTTT. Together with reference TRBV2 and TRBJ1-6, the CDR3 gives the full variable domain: EPEVTQTPSHQVTQMGQEVILRCVPISNHLYFYWYRQILGQKVEFLVSFYNNEISEKSEIFDDQFSVERPDGSNFTLKIRSTKLEDSAMYFCASIPDSSNSPLHFGNGTRLTVT.

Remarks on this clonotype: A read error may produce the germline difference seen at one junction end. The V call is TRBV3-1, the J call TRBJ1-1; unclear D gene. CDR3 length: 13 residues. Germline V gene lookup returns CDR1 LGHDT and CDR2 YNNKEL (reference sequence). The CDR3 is CASSQDHREQRFF. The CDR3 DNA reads TGTGCCAGCAGCCAAGATCATAGGGAGCAGCGGTTTTTT. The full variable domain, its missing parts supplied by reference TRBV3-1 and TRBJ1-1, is DTAVSQTPKYLVTQMGNDKSIKCEQNLGHDTMYWYKQDSKKFLKIMFSYNNKELIINETVPNRFSPKSPDKAHLNLHINSLELGDSAVYFCASSQDHREQRFFGQGTRLTVV.

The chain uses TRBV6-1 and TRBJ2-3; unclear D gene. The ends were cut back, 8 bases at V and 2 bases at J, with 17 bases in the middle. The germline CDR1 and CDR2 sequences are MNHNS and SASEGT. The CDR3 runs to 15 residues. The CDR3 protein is CASASSRIPTDTQYF. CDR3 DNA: TGTGCCAGCGCCTCTTCGCGAATCCCCACAGATACGCAGTATTTT.

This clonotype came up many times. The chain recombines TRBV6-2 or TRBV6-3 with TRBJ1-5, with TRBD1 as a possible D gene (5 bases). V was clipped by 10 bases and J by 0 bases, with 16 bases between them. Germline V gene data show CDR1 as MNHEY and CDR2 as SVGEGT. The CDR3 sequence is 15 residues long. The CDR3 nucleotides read TGTGCCAACTACTCAAGGGGTTATAGCAATCAGCCCCAGCATTTT. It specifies CANYSRGYSNQPQHF.

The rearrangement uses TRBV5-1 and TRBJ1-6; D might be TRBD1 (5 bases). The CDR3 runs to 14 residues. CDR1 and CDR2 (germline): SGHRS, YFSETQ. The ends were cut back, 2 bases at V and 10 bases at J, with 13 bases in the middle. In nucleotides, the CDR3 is TGCGCCAGCAGCTTCGACGAGGGGAGATCACCCCTCCACTTT. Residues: CASSFDEGRSPLHF. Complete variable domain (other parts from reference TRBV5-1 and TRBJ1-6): KAGVTQTPRYLIKTRGQQVTLSCSPISGHRSVSWYQQTPGQGLQFLFEYFSETQRNKGNFPGRFSGRQFSNSRSEMNVSTLELGDSALYLCASSFDEGRSPLHFGNGTRLTVT.

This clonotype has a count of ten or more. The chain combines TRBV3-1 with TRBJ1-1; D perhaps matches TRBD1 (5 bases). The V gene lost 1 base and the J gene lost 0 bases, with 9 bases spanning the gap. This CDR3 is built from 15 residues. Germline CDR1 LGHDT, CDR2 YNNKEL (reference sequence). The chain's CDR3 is CASSQGSGLNTEAFF. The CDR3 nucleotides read TGTGCCAGCAGCCAAGGATCAGGGTTGAACACTGAAGCTTTCTTT.

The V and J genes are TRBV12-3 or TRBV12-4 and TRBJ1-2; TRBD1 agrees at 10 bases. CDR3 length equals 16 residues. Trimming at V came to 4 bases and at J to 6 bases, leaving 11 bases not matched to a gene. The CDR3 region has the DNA TGTGCCAGCAGTTACCCCCTGACAGGGGGCGCGAATGGCTACACCTTC. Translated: CASSYPLTGGANGYTF.

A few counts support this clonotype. This CDR3 is CASSLFPRSNQPQHF. The CDR3 bases are TGTGCCAGCAGTTTATTCCCCCGTAGCAATCAGCCCCAGCATTTT. This chain uses TRBV7-2 with TRBJ1-5; D remains unclear. This CDR3 region has 15 residues. Trimming removed 6 bases from V and 0 bases from J, with 12 bases in between. CDR1 is SGHTA, CDR2 FQGNSA, per germline. Based on the CDR3 plus reference TRBV7-2 and TRBJ1-5, the full variable domain is GAGVSQSPSNKVTEKGKDVELRCDPISGHTALYWYRQSLGQGLEFLIYFQGNSAPDKSGLPSDRFSAERTGGSVSTLTIQRTQQEDSAVYLCASSLFPRSNQPQHFGDGTRLSIL.

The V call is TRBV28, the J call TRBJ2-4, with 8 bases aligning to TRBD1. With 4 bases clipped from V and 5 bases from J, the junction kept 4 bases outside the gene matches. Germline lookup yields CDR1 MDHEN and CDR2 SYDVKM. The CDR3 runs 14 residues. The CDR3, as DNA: TGTGCCAGCAGTTCTCCGGGACAGGAAAACATTCAGTACTTC. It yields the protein CASSSPGQENIQYF. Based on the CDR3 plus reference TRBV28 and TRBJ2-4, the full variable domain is DVKVTQSSRYLVKRTGEKVFLECVQDMDHENMFWYRQDPGLGLRLIYFSYDVKMKEKGDIPEGYSVSREKKERFSLILESASTNQTSMYLCASSSPGQENIQYFGAGTRLSVL.

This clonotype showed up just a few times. The CDR3 region is CASSREDREETQYF. CDR3 coding DNA: TGTGCCAGCAGCCGAGAGGACAGAGAAGAGACCCAGTACTTC. This sequence joins TRBV4-2 and TRBJ2-5, with a weak D call TRBD1 (6 bases). V dropped 4 bases and J dropped 3 bases, with 12 bases sitting between them. The CDR3 length is 14 residues. Per the germline V gene, CDR1 is LGHNA and CDR2 is YNFKEQ.

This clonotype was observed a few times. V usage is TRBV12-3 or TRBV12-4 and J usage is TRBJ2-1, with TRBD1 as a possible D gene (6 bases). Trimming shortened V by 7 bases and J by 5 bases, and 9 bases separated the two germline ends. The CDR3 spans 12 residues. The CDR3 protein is CASNPGDNEQFF. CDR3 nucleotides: TGTGCCAGCAACCCAGGGGACAATGAGCAGTTCTTC.

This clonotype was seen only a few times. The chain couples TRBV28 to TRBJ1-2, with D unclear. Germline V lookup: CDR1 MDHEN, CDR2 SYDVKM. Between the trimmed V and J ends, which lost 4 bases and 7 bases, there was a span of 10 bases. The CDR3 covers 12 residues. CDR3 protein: CASSYYRAGYTF. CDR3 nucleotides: TGTGCCAGCAGTTACTACAGAGCTGGCTACACCTTC.

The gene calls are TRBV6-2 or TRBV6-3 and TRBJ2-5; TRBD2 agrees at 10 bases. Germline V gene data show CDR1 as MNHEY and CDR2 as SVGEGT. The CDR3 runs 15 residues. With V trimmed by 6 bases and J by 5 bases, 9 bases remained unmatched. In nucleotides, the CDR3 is TGTGCCAGCAGGGAACCGGGACTAGCGTTGGAGACCCAGTACTTC. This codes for CASREPGLALETQYF.

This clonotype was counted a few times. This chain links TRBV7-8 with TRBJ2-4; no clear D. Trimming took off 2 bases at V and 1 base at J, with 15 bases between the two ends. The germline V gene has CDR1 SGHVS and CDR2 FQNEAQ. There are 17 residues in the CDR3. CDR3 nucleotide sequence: TGTGCCAGCAGCTTAAGGAACGGATTAACCGCCAAAAACATTCAGTACTTC. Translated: CASSLRNGLTAKNIQYF.

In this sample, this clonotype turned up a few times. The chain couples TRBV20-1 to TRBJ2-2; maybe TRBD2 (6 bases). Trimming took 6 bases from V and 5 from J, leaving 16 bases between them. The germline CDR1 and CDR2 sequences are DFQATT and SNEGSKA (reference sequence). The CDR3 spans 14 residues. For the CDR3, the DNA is TGCAGTGCGCCCCTAGCGAGCGCGACCGGGGAGCTGTTTTTT. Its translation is CSAPLASATGELFF.

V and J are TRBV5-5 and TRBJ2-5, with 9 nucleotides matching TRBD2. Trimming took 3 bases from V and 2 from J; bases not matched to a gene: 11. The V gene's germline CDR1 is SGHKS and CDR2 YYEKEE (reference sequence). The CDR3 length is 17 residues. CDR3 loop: CASSSRAASGAQETQYF. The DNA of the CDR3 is TGTGCCAGCAGCTCTCGCGCGGCTAGCGGGGCTCAAGAGACCCAGTACTTC.

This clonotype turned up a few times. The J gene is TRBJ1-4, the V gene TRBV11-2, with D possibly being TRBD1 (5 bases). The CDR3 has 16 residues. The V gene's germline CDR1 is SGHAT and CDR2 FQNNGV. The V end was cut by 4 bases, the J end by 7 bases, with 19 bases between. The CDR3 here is CASSSGRQGEGEKLFF. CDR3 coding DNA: TGTGCCAGCAGCTCGGGGAGGCAGGGAGAAGGTGAAAAACTGTTTTTT.

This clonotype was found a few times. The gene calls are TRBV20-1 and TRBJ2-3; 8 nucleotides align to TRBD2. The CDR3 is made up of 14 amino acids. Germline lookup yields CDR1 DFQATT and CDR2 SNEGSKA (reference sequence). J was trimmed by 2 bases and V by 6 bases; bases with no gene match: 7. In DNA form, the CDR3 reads TGCAGTGCCGGGCGCGGGGGGCCCACAGATACGCAGTATTTT. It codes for CSAGRGGPTDTQYF.